The T cell receptor (beta chain) under discussion was sequenced for a study of beta chain features in type 1 diabetes. Study-wide results and limits: A moderate, significant TCRB CDR3 shortening appeared in type 1 diabetes across four CD4+ subsets.

This clone was counted a few times. Its antigen is not identified. At one end, the junction sequence differs from germline, possibly due to a read error. Other DNA sequences in the sample encode the same CDR3. Germline V gene lookup returns CDR1 GTSNPN and CDR2 SVGIG (reference sequence). CDR3 length equals 11 residues. Isolated RNA was reverse transcribed in full, so expressed TCRB transcripts were sequenced. The data were produced by immunoSEQ multiplex PCR, yet TCRdb's version contains in-frame clones alone and is incomplete. Of 500,000 to 850,000 clones in the sample, about 14% were seen once. Input material: naive CD4+ T cells from blood. The chain joins TRBV30 to TRBJ2-7; the D is unclear. The source is a man aged 18 to 30 with type 1 diabetes. CDR3 region: CAWSPSYEQYF. Written as DNA, the CDR3 is TGCGCCTGGAGTCCGAGTTACGAGCAGTACTTC.